This TCR beta chain emerged from a study of T cells in Graves' hyperthyroidism and ophthalmopathy. This CDR3 region has 13 residues. V dropped 3 bases and J dropped 2 bases, with 6 bases sitting between them. CDR1 is MDHEN and CDR2 is SYDVKM in the germline V gene. With duration under 3 months, ophthalmopathy was active: Clinical Activity Score at least 3, NOSPECS at least 4. Exclusions: uncontrolled infection, other autoimmune disease, pregnancy, lactation. Fresh peripheral blood, roughly 10 ml, was the source of the PBMCs. Researchers amplified the TCR beta CDR3 regions from RNA transcripts. During a first-round RT-PCR of the TCR CDR3, the HTBI primer set was used. TCRdb re-analysed the multiplex PCR reads in MiXCR, keeping a single row per CDR3 protein. The table shows 220,000 or so distinct CDR3 sequences, with about 16% occurring only once. This clonotype was counted many times.

The receptor was isolated from a woman younger than 30 with Graves' ophthalmopathy. The sequencing input was blood. The chain combines TRBV28 with TRBJ2-3; D is uncertain. CDR3 sequence: CASSLQFTDTQYF. The DNA for the CDR3 is TGTGCCAGCAGTTTGCAGTTCACAGATACGCAGTATTTT.